This T cell receptor (beta chain) stems from a study of cytomegalovirus exposure and HLA in healthy donors. In the case of this clone: Antigen unknown.

Study-wide results and limits: In a later analysis, CMV-associated beta chains were mostly HLA-associated, it appeared. In a later analysis, a missense DCLRE1C variant was linked to TCR beta V- and J-gene trimming.

The PCR ran on 60 Vbeta and 13 Jbeta primers. TCRdb keeps only in-frame clones here, not all; method: immunoSEQ multiplex PCR. Its listing shows about 90,000 clones. Material: PBMCs. This sequence was found in a woman in her twenties or thirties in good health and CMV-seronegative.

Here the CDR3 DNA reads TGTGCCAGCAGCGGACAACAGGGCCTAGGCGGCTACACCTTC. It specifies CASSGQQGLGGYTF. The V and J genes are TRBV9 and TRBJ1-2; TRBD1 is a possible D gene (6 bases). Germline V gene sequence: CDR1 SGDLS, CDR2 YYNGEE. Trimming took off 3 bases at V and 8 bases at J, with 17 bases between the two ends. The CDR3 consists of 14 residues.